Listed below are T cell receptor beta chains from one sample, sequenced in a study of OX40 agonist ivuxolimab in advanced cancers. Here immunoSEQ multiplex PCR was the method, and the copy in TCRdb shows in-frame clones only, minus some. The sample consists of fewer than 70,000 clones, 80% to 90% of them appearing once. The sample here was CD4+ or CD8+ T cells sorted from blood, taken in a trial of the OX40 agonist ivuxolimab. The receptors come from an adult with an advanced solid tumor such as melanoma, head and neck, liver or kidney cancer. Both conserved end residues are part of each CDR3. The D gene is left open where the match is weak. Not all rows give a size; the values are once, few, many and, for expanded clones, a class.

>-|TRBV6-6|-|TRBJ2-7
CASSSQLYEQYF
TGTGCCAGCAGTTCCCAGTTGTACGAGCAGTACTTC
>-|TRBV4-3|-|TRBJ1-2
CASSQGVGGADGYTF
TGCGCCAGCAGCCAAGGGGTCGGGGGGGCTGATGGCTACACCTTC
>TRBD1|TRBV30|-|TRBJ2-3
CAWTLLTGGWEDTQYF
TGTGCCTGGACTCTATTGACAGGGGGCTGGGAAGATACGCAGTATTTT
>-|TRBV7-2|once|TRBJ2-7
CASSQTGGSHYEQYF
TGTGCCAGCAGCCAGACAGGCGGGAGTCATTACGAGCAGTACTTC
>-|TRBV5-1|-|TRBJ2-5
CASTATPQEVKTQYF
TGCGCCAGCACCGCTACCCCGCAGGAGGTAAAGACCCAGTACTTC
>TRBD1|TRBV10-2|few|TRBJ1-5
CASSERQGWQPQHF
TGCGCCAGCAGTGAACGACAGGGGTGGCAGCCCCAGCATTTT
>TRBD1|TRBV9|-|TRBJ1-3
CASSVDTGGDTIYF
TGTGCCAGCAGCGTAGACACAGGGGGGGACACCATATATTTT
>-|TRBV2|-|TRBJ2-3
CASSRGTDTQYF
TGTGCCAGCTCCCGGGGGACAGATACGCAGTATTTT
>TRBD1|TRBV7-8|-|TRBJ1-1
CASGPRQGGTEAFF
TGTGCCAGCGGACCTCGACAGGGTGGTACTGAAGCTTTCTTT
>-|TRBV2|-|TRBJ2-7
CASKPFTYEQYF
TGTGCCAGCAAGCCTTTTACCTACGAGCAGTACTTC
>-|TRBV11-2|few|TRBJ1-4
CASSSSTSNRPGNEKLFF
TGTGCCAGCAGCTCATCGACGTCCAACCGGCCCGGTAATGAAAAACTGTTTTTT
>-|TRBV19|once|TRBJ1-5
CASSIEGQGSQPQHF
TGTGCCAGTAGTATAGAAGGACAAGGGAGTCAGCCCCAGCATTTT
>-|TRBV9|-|TRBJ1-3
CASSVQGVSGNTIYF
TGTGCCAGCAGCGTCCAGGGTGTCTCTGGAAACACCATATATTTT
>TRBD2|TRBV11-3|-|TRBJ2-3
CASSAGWEGDTQYF
TGTGCCAGCAGCGCCGGGTGGGAGGGAGATACGCAGTATTTT
>-|TRBV4-3|-|TRBJ1-1
CASSQNGRQGRAFF
TGCGCCAGCAGCCAGAATGGTAGGCAGGGAAGAGCTTTCTTT
>TRBD1|TRBV11-2|-|TRBJ1-1
CASGTGHGTEAFF
TGTGCCAGCGGGACAGGGCATGGCACTGAAGCTTTCTTT
>TRBD2|TRBV5-1|-|TRBJ2-1
CASSFTSGSSYNEQFF
TGCGCCAGCAGCTTTACTAGCGGGAGTTCCTACAATGAGCAGTTCTTC
>-|TRBV5-1|once|TRBJ1-1
CASSLEPGNTEAFF
TGCGCCAGCAGCTTGGAGCCGGGGAACACTGAAGCTTTCTTT
>-|TRBV16|-|TRBJ2-5
CASSPLGPDQETQYF
TGTGCCAGCAGCCCTCTGGGGCCCGACCAAGAGACCCAGTACTTC
>-|TRBV21-1|once|TRBJ2-1
CASSIVAGYNNEQFF
TGTGCCAGCAGCATCGTAGCGGGATACAACAATGAGCAGTTCTTC
>TRBD2|TRBV7-2|-|TRBJ2-2
CASRRLAEVTGELFF
TGTGCCAGCAGACGACTAGCGGAGGTCACCGGGGAGCTGTTTTTT
>TRBD1|TRBV5-1|-|TRBJ1-3
CASGLDRGDSGNTIYF
TGCGCCAGTGGGTTGGACAGGGGAGACTCTGGAAACACCATATATTTT
>-|TRBV7-6|few|TRBJ2-2
CASSLAGIGELFF
TGTGCCAGCAGCTTAGCGGGAATCGGGGAGCTGTTTTTT
>-|TRBV29-1|-|TRBJ2-5
CSVEVFDNQETQYF
TGCAGCGTTGAAGTGTTCGACAACCAAGAGACCCAGTACTTC
>TRBD1|TRBV29-1|-|TRBJ2-7
CSVRDRRTYEQYF
TGCAGCGTGCGGGACAGGCGTACCTACGAGCAGTACTTC
>TRBD2|TRBV7-2|few|TRBJ2-5
CASSSRAGEETQYF
TGTGCCAGCAGTTCCAGAGCGGGAGAGGAGACCCAGTACTTC
>-|TRBV5-6|-|TRBJ1-1
CASNHTRNTEAFF
TGTGCCAGCAACCACACAAGAAACACTGAAGCTTTCTTT
>TRBD2|TRBV28|once|TRBJ2-7
CASSLNLRLADTYEQYF
TGTGCCAGCAGTTTAAATCTTAGACTAGCGGATACCTACGAGCAGTACTTC
>-|TRBV6-6|-|TRBJ2-2
CASSLDTGELFF
TGTGCCAGCAGTTTGGACACCGGGGAGCTGTTTTTT
>-|TRBV25-1|-|TRBJ2-1
CASSDTLQFF
TGTGCCAGCAGTGACACTCTGCAGTTCTTC
>TRBD2|TRBV4-1|-|TRBJ2-4
CASSLGTSGSHTKNIQYF
TGCGCCAGCAGCCTCGGGACTAGCGGGAGCCATACCAAAAACATTCAGTACTTC
>-|TRBV15|-|TRBJ2-1
CAPRYISYNEQFF
TGTGCCCCCAGGTATATCTCCTACAATGAGCAGTTCTTC
>-|TRBV18|-|TRBJ2-4
CASSPTGTKSPIAKNIQYF
TGTGCCAGCTCACCCACAGGGACAAAGTCGCCTATTGCCAAAAACATTCAGTACTTC
>-|TRBV18|-|TRBJ2-4
CASSPDSGNSFAF
TGTGCCAGCTCACCCGATTCGGGAAACAGTTTCGCCTTC
>-|TRBV10-3|-|TRBJ2-5
CAISVVREETQYF
TGTGCCATCAGTGTAGTAAGAGAAGAGACCCAGTACTTC
>-|TRBV4-1|-|TRBJ2-6
CASSQGRMSDLFSGANVLTF
TGCGCCAGCAGCCAAGGGCGGATGAGCGACCTTTTTTCTGGGGCCAACGTCCTGACTTTC
>-|TRBV14|-|TRBJ2-3
CASSRNVQDTQYF
TGTGCCAGCAGCCGCAATGTCCAGGATACGCAGTATTTT
>TRBD2|TRBV19|-|TRBJ2-5
CASTQGLGQETQYF
TGTGCCAGTACCCAAGGACTAGGCCAAGAGACCCAGTACTTC
>TRBD2|TRBV2|-|TRBJ2-1
CASTRASGVSEQFF
TGTGCCAGCACCCGGGCTAGCGGGGTCTCTGAGCAGTTCTTC
>-|TRBV5-1|-|TRBJ2-2
CASSQGVGELFF
TGCGCCAGCTCCCAGGGCGTCGGGGAGCTGTTTTTT
>TRBD1|TRBV28|-|TRBJ2-3
CASSSPAGQGKDTQYF
TGTGCCAGCAGCTCTCCCGCGGGACAGGGTAAAGATACGCAGTATTTT
>-|TRBV5-1|-|TRBJ2-5
CASSLSETQYF
TGCGCCAGCAGCTTGTCAGAGACCCAGTACTTC
>-|TRBV2|-|TRBJ2-1
CASSDYTDNEQFF
TGTGCCAGCAGTGACTACACCGACAATGAGCAGTTCTTC
>-|TRBV28|-|TRBJ1-6
CASSLGTHSPLHF
TGTGCCAGCAGTTTAGGCACCCATTCACCCCTCCACTTT
>-|TRBV11-1|-|TRBJ2-5
CASSFQFQETQYF
TGTGCCAGCAGCTTTCAATTCCAAGAGACCCAGTACTTC
>-|TRBV18|-|TRBJ2-5
CASSPGKGVETQYF
TGTGCCAGCTCACCAGGGAAAGGGGTAGAGACCCAGTACTTC
>-|TRBV7-6|-|TRBJ2-3
CASSLRTASTDTQYF
TGTGCCAGCAGCCTACGTACGGCTAGCACAGATACGCAGTATTTT
>TRBD1|TRBV4-3|few|TRBJ1-4
CASSQDRQGPMGLVF
TGCGCCAGCAGCCAAGATAGACAGGGTCCGATGGGTTTGGTTTTT
>-|TRBV4-3|-|TRBJ2-1
CASSQDRLVEQFF
TGCGCCAGCAGCCAAGATAGGTTGGTTGAGCAGTTCTTC
>-|TRBV29-1|-|TRBJ2-1
CSGDRLDSYNEQFF
TGCAGCGGGGATCGACTAGATTCCTACAATGAGCAGTTCTTC
>-|TRBV5-6|-|TRBJ2-1
CASSLSRISTEQFF
TGTGCCAGCAGCTTGTCAAGGATATCGACTGAGCAGTTCTTC
>-|TRBV11-2|-|TRBJ2-2
CASSFRARGTGELFF
TGTGCCAGCAGCTTCCGGGCGCGGGGAACCGGGGAGCTGTTTTTT
>TRBD1|TRBV7-2|once|TRBJ1-2
CASSSTGDYGYTF
TGTGCCAGCAGCTCGACAGGGGACTATGGCTACACCTTC